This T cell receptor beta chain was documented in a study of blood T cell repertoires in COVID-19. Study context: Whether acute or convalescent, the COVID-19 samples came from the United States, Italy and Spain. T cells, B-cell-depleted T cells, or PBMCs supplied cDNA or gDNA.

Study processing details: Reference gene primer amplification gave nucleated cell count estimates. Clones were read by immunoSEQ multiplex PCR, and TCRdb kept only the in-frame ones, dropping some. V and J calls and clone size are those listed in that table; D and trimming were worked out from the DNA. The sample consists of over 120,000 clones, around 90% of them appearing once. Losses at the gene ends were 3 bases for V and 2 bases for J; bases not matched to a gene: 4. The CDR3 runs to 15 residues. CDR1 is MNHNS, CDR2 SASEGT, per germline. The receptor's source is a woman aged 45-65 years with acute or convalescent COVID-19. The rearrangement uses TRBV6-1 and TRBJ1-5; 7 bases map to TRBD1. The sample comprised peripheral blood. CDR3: CASSEPTGGNQPQHF. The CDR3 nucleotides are TGTGCCAGCAGTGAGCCCACAGGGGGCAATCAGCCCCAGCATTTT.